This T cell receptor (beta chain) was retrieved from a study of cytomegalovirus exposure and HLA in healthy donors. Study-wide findings and caveats: Certain sequence variants were highly shared and formed a cluster, and this cluster was likely a sequencing artifact. In a later analysis, V- and J-gene trimming of beta chains associated with a DCLRE1C missense variant, replicated independently. The listing of 150 to 200 TCR beta chains classed them as cytomegalovirus-associated.

The germline gives CDR1 SGHRS, CDR2 YFSETQ. The CDR3 is 16 amino acids. The ends lost 4 bases at V and 13 bases at J; junction bases unmatched: 19. Primers for the PCR totalled 60 Vbeta and 13 Jbeta. Here immunoSEQ multiplex PCR was the method, and the copy in TCRdb shows in-frame clones only, minus some. The table has roughly 130,000 clones, 79% seen once. This clone has more than one count but fewer than ten. Its antigen is unidentified. Those who donated were healthy bone marrow donors. Specimen: PBMCs. The rearrangement links TRBV5-1 to TRBJ1-4, with 7 bases fitting TRBD1. The clonotype comes from a man aged 18 to 30 in good health and CMV-seronegative. The CDR3 nucleotides read TGCGCCAGCAGCACATATCCACACGGACAGGCCCGAGGACTGTTTTTT. The encoded protein is CASSTYPHGQARGLFF.